This T cell receptor (beta chain) was identified during a study of T cell changes during pregnancy in multiple sclerosis. Data came from immunoSEQ multiplex PCR; TCRdb stores just in-frame clones and leaves some out. The sample has some 80,000 clones; around 94% are singletons. Germline V gene data show CDR1 as SGHTA and CDR2 as FQGTGA. CDR3 size: 15 residues. Trimming left V 2 bases short and J 4 bases short, with 15 bases between. This chain connects TRBV7-3 to TRBJ2-7, with a tentative D call TRBD2 (6 bases). The clonotype was recovered from a female donor with multiple sclerosis, enrolled in a pregnancy study. Sequencing was performed on CD4+ T cells from peripheral blood mononuclear cells, taken after pregnancy. CDR3 loop: CASSLQPSVRYEQYF. CDR3 coding DNA: TGTGCCAGCAGCTTACAGCCTAGCGTTAGGTACGAGCAGTACTTC.